This T cell receptor beta chain was sequenced for a study of cytomegalovirus exposure and HLA in healthy donors (dated by TCRdb to 2016 to 2017). Study-wide context: In an earlier analysis of approximately 500 of the donors, under 300 Gb of sequence data and just under 120 million unique TCR beta sequences from about 179 million T cells were reported. An early release covering roughly 580 HLA-typed donors comprised about 290 gigabases of sequencing data and 65 million to 100 million unique TCR sequences. The genetic ancestry cluster associated with self-reported Caucasian donors included 65% to 90% of the 398 genotyped donors. The study aimed to test whether cataloging public T cell receptors could reveal signatures of past pathogen exposure. The T cell repertoires of 550 to 850 subjects were profiled by immunosequencing and related to cytomegalovirus serostatus. Besides the first cohort of 500 to 700 subjects, a separate validation cohort made up of roughly 130 different subjects was used. To predict cytomegalovirus infection status, the study combined high-throughput TCR immunosequencing, statistical association of individual TCRs with disease status, and machine learning. A later analysis re-analyzed previously published TCR beta repertoires from roughly 690 donors and added high-resolution HLA genotyping to study TCR occurrence patterns. The later analysis used no new phenotypic data to find candidate immune exposures, relying instead on TCR beta sequences and their occurrence across donors. An earlier analysis of about 600 of the donors used high-throughput TCR beta sequencing to judge whether each TCR beta V gene segment behaved as functional or pseudogenic. Alongside the repertoire data, information on donor age, sex, ethnicity and CMV serostatus was compiled. Genome-wide SNP genotypes for about 60% of the 666 donors were used in a later genetic analysis, which treated that subset as a discovery cohort. All discovery cohort repertoires had been generated using a single sequencing platform. HLA typing included class I and class II loci at four-digit resolution. The number of donors typed differed by locus, with 629-630 for A, B, C, DRB1 and DQB1, roughly 520 for DQA1, under 610 for DPA1, and roughly 450 for DPB1. Because of strong linkage in the cohort, roughly 5 DR-DQ haplotypes were treated as single units for association and clustering. On average, roughly 250,000 unique TCR beta nucleotide sequences were sequenced per donor among fewer than 500 genotyped donors of the cohort, with 15% to 20% of those sequences being non-productive. General findings and caveats noted by the study authors: V-gene and J-gene trimming of TCR beta chains was associated with a missense DCLRE1C variant in a later genetic analysis, and the association was replicated in an independent cohort. Presence/absence analyses assumed roughly uniform sequencing depth across donors, an assumption that may not hold. A later analysis reported that several top co-occurrence clusters appeared linked to parvovirus B19, influenza, CMV and Epstein-Barr virus. A further reported finding was that TCR beta sequences accurately predicted the HLA-A and HLA-B alleles for most subjects in the first cohort. A group of highly shared sequence variants was considered likely to be a technical artifact of the sequencing pipeline. Correlated functional status among segregating V segments might reflect linkage disequilibrium, but an unknown experimental factor could not be ruled out. A total of about 150 TCR beta chains were listed by the study as associated with cytomegalovirus. A later analysis found that HLA-associated TCR beta chains were more clonally expanded and had lower generation probabilities than equally common non-associated chains. In a later analysis, most CMV-associated TCR beta chains were found to appear HLA-restricted, with HLA associations seemingly driven largely by CMV exposure. The classifier was reported to diagnose cytomegalovirus status with high specificity and sensitivity in both the original and validation cohorts. An earlier analysis of some 560 of the donors showed that most TCR beta V segments appeared in productive rearrangements either about 87% or about 30% of the time, which broadly matched IMGT annotations. In vitro tests confirmed that a few of the cytomegalovirus-associated TCR beta chains recognize cytomegalovirus antigens. A later genetic analysis reported fewer N-insertions in productive TCRs among donors in an Asian-associated ancestry cluster than the roughly 650-donor mean. The authors suggested that the approach could potentially be extended to other disease states and immunological phenotypes. The 87-base-pair reads could not distinguish some IMGT-functional V segments, including TRBV6-2 and TRBV6-3, so those segments were excluded. Because counts were too low, more than 15 rarely observed V segments, including chromosome 9 orphons, were left out of the earlier analysis of about 500 of the donors. CMV serostatus was the only immune exposure information available for the cohort. Because HLA typing was missing for some donors at each locus, association tests included only the typed subset. This cohort had only TCR beta chains sequenced, and the lack of alpha or paired-chain data limited which features could be detected. Across donors, most TCR sequences were observed very rarely, whereas some public TCRs were present in many individuals. Specific HLA alleles were associated with over 15,000 TCR beta sequences at a false discovery rate of 0.05 in a later analysis. A later analysis found that TCR association rates varied across HLA loci, with DRB1 alleles showing the most associated TCRs and HLA-C alleles the fewest. When HLA alleles, especially DR and DQ, strongly co-occurred, attributing TCR associations to individual alleles was difficult.

This clone was seen once. It has no known antigen specificity. The record has no base qualities; no much larger clone is one base away. The cysteine opens and the phenylalanine closes a CDR3 of 14 amino acids. Only CDR3 DNA is held: 42 bases, read in frame from base 1. CDR1 and CDR2 are drawn from the germline V gene: SGHRS, YFSETQ. V is clipped by 0 bases and J by 3 bases, and the sequence between their germline boundaries is 7 bases long. The library was prepared using the immunoSEQ multiplex PCR assay. For the multiplex PCR, a mixture combining 60 forward primers for TCR Vbeta segments and 13 reverse primers for TCR Jbeta segments was used. Amplification of the CDR3 region of rearranged TCR beta genes was performed with a multiplex PCR assay on genomic DNA. Amplified TCR beta libraries were sequenced as 87-base-pair reads on the Illumina HiSeq System. The authors processed their data as follows. A later analysis counted some 74 million unique TCR beta chains across the 550 to 750 repertoires, and roughly 9.9 million of these chains were shared by at least two donors. A nearest-neighbor algorithm error-corrected the raw reads and collapsed the reads into unique sequences, merging closely related sequences to remove PCR and sequencing errors. To assign V, D and J gene segments, CDR3 sequences were aligned to IMGT reference sequences. For a sequence to be retained, a match of at least six nucleotides to both a V gene segment and a J gene segment was required. A rearrangement counted as productive if the CDR3 had no stop codons and remained in frame with V and J, and every other rearrangement counted as non-productive. Following IMGT convention, CDR3 was defined as the stretch from the second conserved V-encoded cysteine to the conserved J-encoded phenylalanine. The earlier analysis of 587 of the donors excluded any sequence lacking an unambiguous match to a single V gene segment. In an earlier analysis of some 590 of the donors, a V segment was called functional when productive rearrangements were above 56.7%, and segregating when the standard deviation between donors exceeded 5%. A statistical classification framework was developed to diagnose cytomegalovirus status using the catalog of TCR beta chain sequences. A later analysis assigned V and J genes by comparing TCR nucleotide sequences with IMGT/GENE-DB human TR gene sequences. A later analysis assigned CDR3 sequences and most-parsimonious VDJ recombination scenarios with the TCRdist pipeline. A later analysis defined each TCR beta chain by its CDR3 amino acid sequence plus V-gene family, and excluded reads lacking a unique V-gene family. As a way to deal with suspected cross-contamination and a sequencing artifact, a later analysis dropped 450 to 600 nucleotide sequences that were highly shared and had low generation probability. In a later analysis, a clonal expansion index was calculated for each public chain from normalized within-repertoire ranks of inferred template counts. In a later analysis, generation probabilities were computed using a VDJ recombination model fitted to out-of-frame rearrangements, and the results were checked against IGoR. In a later analysis, hypergeometric tests were used to score TCR-TCR, TCR-HLA and TCR-CMV co-occurrence, with a repertoire-size bias correction applied to TCR pairs. False discovery rates were estimated in a later analysis by permuting HLA or CMV assignments 20 times. In a later analysis, co-occurring TCRs were grouped using DBSCAN, with TCRdist sequence similarity added in when clustering inside HLA-allele-positive subsets. Repertoires with fewer than 30,000 or more than 120,000 public chains, plus five repertoires with anomalous nucleotide sharing, were excluded from co-occurrence clustering. Entries here come from immuneACCESS through TCRdb and include only in-frame sequences with V and J called. Some clones fail to appear in such tables; in the studies checked, an unresolved V gene covers under half of the shortfall, and the cause of the remainder is unknown. V and J calls and clone size are those listed in that table; D and trimming were worked out from the DNA. The sample table contains some 130,000 clones; only one count was recorded for roughly three fifths of them. The ten largest account for 10% of the sample.

In total, approximately 690 healthy bone marrow donors made up the cohort. At the time of sampling, all cohort members were nominally healthy, though unrecorded immune exposures were likely present. The donor was CMV seropositive and belonged to the group of about 290 seropositive cohort members. Each donor provided a peripheral blood sample, and peripheral blood mononuclear cells were used for TCR beta sequencing. The Qiagen DNeasy Blood Extraction Kit was used to extract genomic DNA from the blood cell samples. Sample: PBMCs. The chain is made from TRBV5-1 and TRBJ1-5; no D gene can be assigned with confidence. This sequence originates from a man aged 35 to 55 in good health and CMV-seropositive. The nucleotide sequence is TGCGCCAGCAGCTTGGACAACATCAATCAGCCCCAGCATTTT. Its amino acids are CASSLDNINQPQHF.